These 6 T cell receptor beta chains share one sample of origin, sequenced in a study of immune cell composition in non-small cell lung cancer (dated by TCRdb to between 2016 and 2019). The library relied on the immunoSEQ multiplex PCR assay. Imported from immuneACCESS, the table was reduced by TCRdb to in-frame sequences with V and J called. These copies leave out some clones; in studies compared against another copy, an unresolved V gene accounts for under half, and the cause of the remainder is not known. In this sample the table shows a few thousand clones, over 80% of which occur a single time. Of the sample, about 40% is held by the ten largest clones. Source material: lung tumor tissue. Receptors were obtained from a human donor with non-small cell lung cancer.

In its sample, this clone was seen a few times. V is TRBV13 and J is TRBJ2-3, with no clear D. The CDR3 is 14 amino acids. The germline V gene has CDR1 PRHDT and CDR2 FYEKMQ (reference sequence). V dropped 3 bases and J dropped 0 bases, with 7 bases sitting between them. CDR3 nucleotides: TGTGCCAGCAGCTTTTTAATTAGCACAGATACGCAGTATTTT. Translated: CASSFLISTDTQYF.

The chain is built from TRBV6-4 and TRBJ1-2, with 9 bases aligning to TRBD1. The CDR3 covers 18 residues. CDR1 is MRHNA, CDR2 SNTAGT, per germline. Germline trimming cut 2 bases from V and 4 bases from J; bases unmatched to any gene: 14. The CDR3, as DNA: TGTGCCAGCAGTGACCGCCGAGGCTTTAAGGACAGGGGCTATGGCTACACCTTC. It encodes CASSDRRGFKDRGYGYTF.

V is TRBV6-1 and J is TRBJ2-5, with 9 positions matching TRBD2. J gave up 1 base and V 6 bases, and 6 bases lay outside the gene matches. CDR3 size: 15 residues. The germline V gene has CDR1 MNHNS and CDR2 SASEGT. The CDR3 DNA sequence: TGTGCCAGCAGGAGGGTAGCGGGAGTCCAAGAGACCCAGTACTTC. Translation gives CASRRVAGVQETQYF.

The V and J genes are TRBV5-1 and TRBJ1-2; maybe TRBD1 (6 bases). Between the trimmed V and J ends, which lost 2 bases and 2 bases, there was a span of 16 bases. The germline V gene has CDR1 SGHRS and CDR2 YFSETQ. CDR3 length: 16 residues. In DNA, the CDR3 is TGCGCCAGCAGCTTTGGGGCAGGGGCCGTGAACTATGGCTACACCTTC. Residues: CASSFGAGAVNYGYTF.

The chain links TRBV4-1 to TRBJ1-2, with D perhaps matching TRBD1 (6 bases). Germline V CDR1 and CDR2: MGHRA, YSYEKL. CDR3 length equals 10 residues. V was pared by 5 bases and J by 13 bases, with 11 bases between. CDR3 sequence reads: CASSKGTLTF. CDR3 bases: TGCGCCAGCAGCAAAGGGACACTCACCTTC.

The gene calls are TRBV6-5 and TRBJ2-2; possible D gene TRBD2, 6 bases. Trimming left V 6 bases short and J 5 bases short, with 13 bases between. Germline CDR1 is MNHEY and CDR2 is SVGAGI. This CDR3 region has 14 residues. The CDR3 region has the DNA TGTGCCAGCAGCCTTACTAGCAATACCGGGGAGCTGTTTTTT. Protein product: CASSLTSNTGELFF.